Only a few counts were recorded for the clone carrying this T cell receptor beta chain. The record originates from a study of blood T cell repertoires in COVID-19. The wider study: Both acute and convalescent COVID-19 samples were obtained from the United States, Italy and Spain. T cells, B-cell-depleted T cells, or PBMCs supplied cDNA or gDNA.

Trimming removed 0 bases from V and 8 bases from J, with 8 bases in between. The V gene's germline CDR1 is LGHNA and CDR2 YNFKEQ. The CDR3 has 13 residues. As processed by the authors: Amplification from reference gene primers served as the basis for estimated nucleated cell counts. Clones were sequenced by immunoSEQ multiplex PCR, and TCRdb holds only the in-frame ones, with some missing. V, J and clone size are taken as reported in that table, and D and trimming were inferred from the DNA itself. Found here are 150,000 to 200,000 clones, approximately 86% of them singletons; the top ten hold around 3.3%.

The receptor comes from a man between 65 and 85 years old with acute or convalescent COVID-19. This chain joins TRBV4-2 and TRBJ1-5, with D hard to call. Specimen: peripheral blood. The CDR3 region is CASSQDYGEPQHF. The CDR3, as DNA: TGTGCCAGCAGCCAAGATTACGGGGAGCCCCAGCATTTT.